The 10 T cell receptor beta chains listed next were all sequenced from one sample in a study of Graves' ophthalmopathy and Graves' hyperthyroidism. Amplifying from RNA transcripts, the study obtained TCR beta CDR3 regions. First-round RT-PCR with HTBI primers preceded a second-round multiplex PCR. TCRdb itself ran the multiplex PCR reads through MiXCR, one entry per CDR3 protein. This table has around 1,200,000 distinct CDR3 sequences, about 35% appearing once. What was sequenced was peripheral blood or thyroid tissue (not recorded which). These TCRs come from an adult man with Graves' hyperthyroidism.

The chain recombines TRBV25-1 with TRBJ1-4; D not resolved. The germline V gene encodes CDR1 MGHDK and CDR2 SYGVNS. This CDR3 is 11 amino acids long. The germline V and J ends were trimmed by 2 bases and 10 bases, with 5 bases remaining between them. DNA of the CDR3: TGTGCCAGCAGTGAAGAAGGAAAACTGTTTTTT. Residues: CASSEEGKLFF.

The chain joins TRBV6-2 or TRBV6-3 to TRBJ1-2; 7 bases line up with TRBD1. Germline trimming cut 10 bases from V and 4 bases from J; bases unmatched to any gene: 9. Looked up from germline, CDR1 is MNHEY and CDR2 is SVGEGT. This CDR3 has 13 amino acids. CDR3 loop: CATNARDSYGYTF. The DNA for the CDR3 is TGTGCCACAAACGCCCGGGACAGCTATGGCTACACCTTC.

Points on this clonotype: A much larger clone lies a single base off, so this may be a read error. The chain links TRBV4-3 to TRBJ1-2; D possibly corresponds to TRBD1 (5 bases). The length of the CDR3 is 14 residues. The V gene lost 0 bases and the J gene lost 3 bases, with 8 bases spanning the gap. CDR1 LGHNA and CDR2 YSLEER come from the germline V gene. The CDR3 sequence is CASSQDRGYYGYTF. The CDR3 coding sequence is TGCGCCAGCAGCCAAGATCGGGGGTACTATGGCTACACCTTC.

The V gene is TRBV7-3, the J gene TRBJ2-5; possibly TRBD1 or TRBD2 for D (5 bases each). This CDR3 spans 14 amino acids. V was trimmed by 5 bases and J by 5 bases, leaving 15 bases between them. CDR1 is SGHTA, CDR2 FQGTGA, per germline. The CDR3 DNA reads as TGTGCCAGCAGCATTAACGGGGCGCATGAGACCCAGTACTTC. This encodes CASSINGAHETQYF. The full variable domain, with the rest looked up from reference TRBV7-3 and TRBJ2-5, is GAGVSQTPSNKVTEKGKYVELRCDPISGHTALYWYRQSLGQGPEFLIYFQGTGAADDSGLPNDRFFAVRPEGSVSTLKIQRTERGDSAVYLCASSINGAHETQYFGPGTRLLVL.

The chain recombines TRBV2 with TRBJ2-7; D perhaps matches TRBD2 (6 bases). V lost 8 bases and J 5 bases, leaving 25 bases between the germline ends. CDR1 is SNHLY and CDR2 is FYNNEI in the germline V gene. The CDR3 sequence is 16 residues long. Written as DNA, the CDR3 is TGTGCCAGCGGGGTGGCCTTCCGGGACTTAGTACACGAGCAGTACTTC. This translates into CASGVAFRDLVHEQYF.

This clonotype was counted at least ten times. Possible read error: a much larger clone is one base away. The chain carries TRBV6-2 or TRBV6-3 and TRBJ2-6; D is unresolved. This CDR3 comprises 13 residues. The V gene lost 7 bases and the J gene lost 1 base, with 5 bases spanning the gap. From germline, CDR1 is MNHEY and CDR2 SVGEGT. CDR3 protein: CASTLSGANVLTF. The DNA of the CDR3 is TGTGCCAGCACCCTATCTGGGGCCAACGTCCTGACTTTC.

This clonotype was observed many times. The gene calls are TRBV20-1 and TRBJ1-5, with no clear D. CDR1 is DFQATT and CDR2 is SNEGSKA in the germline V gene (reference sequence). The CDR3 runs to 13 residues. The V and J ends lost 0 bases and 6 bases respectively, with 9 bases between them. The CDR3 DNA reads as TGCAGTGCTAGAGATCACGGGAGTCAGCCCCAGCATTTT. Amino acid sequence: CSARDHGSQPQHF.

This clonotype has only a few counts. This rearrangement joins TRBV20-1 to TRBJ1-5; D unresolved. There are 13 residues in the CDR3. The germline V gene has CDR1 DFQATT and CDR2 SNEGSKA (reference sequence). V was pared by 3 bases and J by 2 bases, with 8 bases between. CDR3 DNA sequence: TGCAGTGCTAGTGTTAGGCGCAATCAGCCCCAGCATTTT. This encodes CSASVRRNQPQHF.

V gene TRBV30 combines with J gene TRBJ1-5; no clear D. CDR1 is GTSNPN, CDR2 SVGIG, per germline (reference sequence). V shed 4 bases and J shed 3 bases, with 13 bases lying between them. CDR3 length: 14 residues. The CDR3 region has the DNA TGTGCCTGGACCGCGTCGTCCAACAATCAGCCCCAGCATTTT. Its translation is CAWTASSNNQPQHF.

This clonotype is a singleton in its sample. J is TRBJ1-6 and V is TRBV9; D is unresolved. This CDR3 has 14 amino acids. The germline V gene has CDR1 SGDLS and CDR2 YYNGEE. Trimming pared 4 bases from V and 4 bases from J, leaving 9 bases between. The CDR3 sequence is CASSQELYNSPLHF. DNA of the CDR3: TGTGCCAGCAGCCAAGAGTTGTATAATTCACCCCTCCACTTT.